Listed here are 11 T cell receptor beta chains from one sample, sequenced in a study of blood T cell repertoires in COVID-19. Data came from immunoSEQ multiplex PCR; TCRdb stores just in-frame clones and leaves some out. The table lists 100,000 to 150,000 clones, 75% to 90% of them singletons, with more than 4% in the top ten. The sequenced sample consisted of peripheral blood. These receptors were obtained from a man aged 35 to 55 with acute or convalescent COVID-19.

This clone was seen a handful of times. Here the CDR3 DNA reads TGTGCCAGCAGCCCACAATTGGCCGGGGAGCTGTTTTTT. Translating it yields CASSPQLAGELFF. The rearrangement links TRBV7-6 to TRBJ2-2, with unresolved D. From germline, CDR1 is SGHVS and CDR2 FNYEAQ. Deletions cut 5 bases from V and 6 bases from J, with 10 bases between. This CDR3 is 13 amino acids long.

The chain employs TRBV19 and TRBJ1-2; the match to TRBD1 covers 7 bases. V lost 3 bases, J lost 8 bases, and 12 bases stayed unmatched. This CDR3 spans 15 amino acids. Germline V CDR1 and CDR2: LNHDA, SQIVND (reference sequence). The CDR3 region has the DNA TGTGCCAGTAGTATTCGGGACAGTCTTCGGCGCGGCTACACCTTC. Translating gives CASSIRDSLRRGYTF.

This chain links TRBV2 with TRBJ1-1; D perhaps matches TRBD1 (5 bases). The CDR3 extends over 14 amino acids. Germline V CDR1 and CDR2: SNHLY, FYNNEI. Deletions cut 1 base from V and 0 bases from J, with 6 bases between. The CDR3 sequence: CASSEGQMNTEAFF. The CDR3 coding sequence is TGTGCCAGCAGTGAAGGACAGATGAACACTGAAGCTTTCTTT.

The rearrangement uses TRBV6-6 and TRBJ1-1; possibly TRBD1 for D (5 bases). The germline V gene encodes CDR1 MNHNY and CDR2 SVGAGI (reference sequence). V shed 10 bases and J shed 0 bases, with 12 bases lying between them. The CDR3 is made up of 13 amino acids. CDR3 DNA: TGTGCCACCCTTCCGGGGGTGAACACTGAAGCTTTCTTT. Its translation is CATLPGVNTEAFF.

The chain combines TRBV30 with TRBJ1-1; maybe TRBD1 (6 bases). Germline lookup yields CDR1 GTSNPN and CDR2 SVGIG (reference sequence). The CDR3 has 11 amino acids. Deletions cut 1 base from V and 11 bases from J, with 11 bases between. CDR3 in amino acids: CAWSASGQAFF. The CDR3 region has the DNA TGTGCCTGGAGTGCATCAGGACAGGCTTTCTTT. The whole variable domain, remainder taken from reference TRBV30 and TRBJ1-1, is SQTIHQWPATLVQPVGSPLSLECTVEGTSNPNLYWYRQAAGRGLQLLFYSVGIGQISSEVPQNLSASRPQDRQFILSSKKLLLSDSGFYLCAWSASGQAFFGQGTRLTVV.

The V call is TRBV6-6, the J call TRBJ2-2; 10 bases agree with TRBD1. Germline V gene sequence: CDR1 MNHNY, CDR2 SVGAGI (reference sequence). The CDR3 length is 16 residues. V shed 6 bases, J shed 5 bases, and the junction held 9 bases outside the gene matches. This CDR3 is CASRRQGAGDTGELFF. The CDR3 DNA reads TGTGCCAGCAGAAGACAGGGGGCAGGGGATACCGGGGAGCTGTTTTTT.

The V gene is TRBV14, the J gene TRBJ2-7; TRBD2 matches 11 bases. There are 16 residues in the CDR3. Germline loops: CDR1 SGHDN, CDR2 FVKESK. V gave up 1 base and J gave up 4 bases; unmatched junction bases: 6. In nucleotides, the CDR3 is TGTGCCAGCAGCCAAGGACTAGCGGGATTGGGGTACGAGCAGTACTTC. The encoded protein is CASSQGLAGLGYEQYF. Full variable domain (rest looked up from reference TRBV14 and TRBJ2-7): EAGVTQFPSHSVIEKGQTVTLRCDPISGHDNLYWYRRVMGKEIKFLLHFVKESKQDESGMPNNRFLAERTGGTYSTLKVQPAELEDSGVYFCASSQGLAGLGYEQYFGPGTRLTVT.

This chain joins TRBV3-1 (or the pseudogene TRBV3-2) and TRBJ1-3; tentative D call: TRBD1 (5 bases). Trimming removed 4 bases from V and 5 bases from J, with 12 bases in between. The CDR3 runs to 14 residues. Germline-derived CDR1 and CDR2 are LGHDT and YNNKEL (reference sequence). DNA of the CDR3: TGTGCCAGCAGCCCCCTTGGGGGGAGAAACACCATATATTTT. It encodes CASSPLGGRNTIYF.

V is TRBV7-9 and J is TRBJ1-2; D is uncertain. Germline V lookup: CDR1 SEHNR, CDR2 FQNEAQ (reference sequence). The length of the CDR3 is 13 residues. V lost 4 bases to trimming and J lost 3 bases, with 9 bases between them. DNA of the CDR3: TGTGCCAGCAGCTCCCCGGTTCACTATGGCTACACCTTC. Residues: CASSSPVHYGYTF. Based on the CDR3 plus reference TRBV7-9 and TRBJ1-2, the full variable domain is DTGVSQNPRHKITKRGQNVTFRCDPISEHNRLYWYRQTLGQGPEFLTYFQNEAQLEKSRLLSDRFSAERPKGSFSTLEIQRTEQGDSAMYLCASSSPVHYGYTFGSGTRLTVV.

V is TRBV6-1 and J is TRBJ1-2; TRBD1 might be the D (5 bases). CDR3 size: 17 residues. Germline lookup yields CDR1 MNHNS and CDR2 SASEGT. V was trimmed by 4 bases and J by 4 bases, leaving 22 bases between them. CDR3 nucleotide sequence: TGTGCCAGCAGTGTTGCGCGACAGACCCATTTCCCCTATGGCTACACCTTC. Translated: CASSVARQTHFPYGYTF.

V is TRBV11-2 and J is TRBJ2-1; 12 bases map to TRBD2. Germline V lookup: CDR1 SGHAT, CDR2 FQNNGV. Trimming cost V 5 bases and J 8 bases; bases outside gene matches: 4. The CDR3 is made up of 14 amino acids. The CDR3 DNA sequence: TGTGCCAGCAGCCCGACTAGCGGGAGAGATGAGCAGTTCTTC. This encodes CASSPTSGRDEQFF. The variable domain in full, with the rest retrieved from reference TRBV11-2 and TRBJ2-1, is EAGVAQSPRYKIIEKRQSVAFWCNPISGHATLYWYQQILGQGPKLLIQFQNNGVVDDSQLPKDRFSAERLKGVDSTLKIQPAKLEDSAVYLCASSPTSGRDEQFFGPGTRLTVL.